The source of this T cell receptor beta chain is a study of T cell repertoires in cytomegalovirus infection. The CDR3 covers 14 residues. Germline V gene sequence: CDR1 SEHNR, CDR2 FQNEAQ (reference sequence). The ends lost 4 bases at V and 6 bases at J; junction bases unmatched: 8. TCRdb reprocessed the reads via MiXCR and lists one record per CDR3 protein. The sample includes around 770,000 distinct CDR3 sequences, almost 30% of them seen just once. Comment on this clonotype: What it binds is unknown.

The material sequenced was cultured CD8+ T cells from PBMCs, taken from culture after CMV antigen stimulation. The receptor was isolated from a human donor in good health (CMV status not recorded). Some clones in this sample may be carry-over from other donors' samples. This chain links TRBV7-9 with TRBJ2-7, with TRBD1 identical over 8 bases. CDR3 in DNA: TGTGCCAGCAGCTCAGAGCCGACAGGGGCCGAGCAGTACTTC. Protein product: CASSSEPTGAEQYF.